A single sample is the source of the 31 T cell receptor beta chains below, sequenced in a study of blood T cells in healthy people across ages. Then a second PCR, running roughly 7 to 11 cycles, was carried out with a sample-barcoded 5' primer and a J-beta primer mix. TCRdb re-called the 5' RACE reads through MiXCR, storing one row per CDR3 protein. The data show over 950,000 distinct CDR3 sequences, roughly 51% seen once. Source material: blood. All receptors derive from a woman aged 55-70 years in good health.

This clonotype was counted a few times. The genes are TRBV28 and TRBJ1-6; D is ambiguous. CDR3 length: 13 residues. Germline CDR1 MDHEN, CDR2 SYDVKM. Deletions cut 11 bases from V and 7 bases from J, with 15 bases between. The CDR3 sequence is CASQAVFNSPLHF. DNA of the CDR3: TGTGCCTCCCAAGCGGTATTCAATTCACCCCTCCACTTT.

The chain has TRBV12-3 or TRBV12-4 and TRBJ2-1, with D maybe TRBD1 (6 bases). The CDR3 covers 12 residues. The V gene lost 6 bases and the J gene lost 8 bases, with 11 bases spanning the gap. The CDR3 DNA reads TGTGCCAGCAGGCTACAGGGACATGAGCAGTTCTTC. Its translation: CASRLQGHEQFF.

This chain links TRBV6-2 or TRBV6-3 with TRBJ2-3; possibly TRBD2 for D (6 bases). The germline gives CDR1 MNHEY, CDR2 SVGEGT. With 7 bases removed from V and 1 base from J, the gap between germline ends came to 9 bases. CDR3 size: 13 residues. CDR3 region: CASTASGTDTQYF. The CDR3 DNA follows: TGTGCCAGCACGGCTAGCGGCACAGATACGCAGTATTTT.

This clonotype was found a few times. This sequence joins TRBV20-1 and TRBJ2-1; the D gene is possibly TRBD2 (6 bases). Trimming removed 2 bases from V and 5 bases from J, with 16 bases in between. Looked up from germline, CDR1 is DFQATT and CDR2 is SNEGSKA (reference sequence). There are 15 residues in the CDR3. CDR3 DNA: TGCAGTGCTAGAAAGGGCGGGAACGCGAACAATGAGCAGTTCTTC. Its protein is CSARKGGNANNEQFF.

This clonotype appeared many times. The rearrangement joins TRBV27 to TRBJ2-5; the match to TRBD2 covers 7 bases. There are 14 residues in the CDR3. CDR1 MNHEY and CDR2 SMNVEV come from the germline V gene (reference sequence). V shed 5 bases, J shed 5 bases, and the junction held 8 bases outside the gene matches. CDR3 sequence: CASSPRLARETQYF. The CDR3 DNA follows: TGTGCCAGCAGTCCCCGACTAGCCCGGGAGACCCAGTACTTC.

The rearrangement uses TRBV29-1 and TRBJ2-7; TRBD2 agrees at 7 bases. Germline CDR1 and CDR2: SQVTM and ANQGSEA. This CDR3 is built from 13 residues. J lost 0 bases, V lost 4 bases, and 3 bases had no gene match. The CDR3: CSVVRESSYEQYF. CDR3 DNA sequence: TGCAGCGTTGTGCGGGAGAGCTCCTACGAGCAGTACTTC.

The V and J genes are TRBV12-3 or TRBV12-4 and TRBJ2-1, with TRBD2 matching 8 bases. Trimming cost V 2 bases and J 4 bases; bases outside gene matches: 7. CDR3 size: 16 residues. In DNA form, the CDR3 reads TGTGCCAGCAGTTTACGGGCACTAGCGGCATACAATGAGCAGTTCTTC. As protein: CASSLRALAAYNEQFF.

This sequence joins TRBV7-2 and TRBJ1-2; weak D call: TRBD1 (5 bases). Germline V gene data show CDR1 as SGHTA and CDR2 as FQGNSA. Between the trimmed V and J ends, which lost 5 bases and 6 bases, there was a span of 16 bases. This CDR3 has 14 residues. The CDR3 DNA reads TGTGCCAGCAGCAGCGCCGGGACGGAAAATGGCTACACCTTC. Its protein product is CASSSAGTENGYTF.

This clonotype was seen just once. This rearrangement joins TRBV12-3 or TRBV12-4 to TRBJ1-5; 9 bases are a match to TRBD1. The CDR3 loop spans 15 amino acids. V lost 5 bases, J lost 3 bases, and 5 bases stayed unmatched. CDR3 nucleotide sequence: TGTGCCAGCAGTAAGACAGGGGGGAACAATCAGCCCCAGCATTTT. It encodes CASSKTGGNNQPQHF.

The V gene is TRBV21-1, the J gene TRBJ1-4; TRBD1 was called by the table and not checked on the DNA. TRBV21-1 corresponds to a pseudogene. The CDR3 has 16 amino acids. The CDR3 here is CASSKEDRETNEKLFF. For the CDR3, the DNA is TGTGCCAGCAGCAAAGAGGACAGGGAAACTAATGAAAAACTGTTTTTT.

This chain uses TRBV20-1 with TRBJ2-3, with D perhaps TRBD2 (5 bases). The CDR3 sequence is 15 residues long. Germline V gives CDR1 DFQATT, CDR2 SNEGSKA (reference sequence). V shed 2 bases and J shed 4 bases, with 16 bases lying between them. In DNA, the CDR3 is TGCAGTGCTAGATCGGGGAAGATTACAGCAGATACGCAGTATTTT. Its translation is CSARSGKITADTQYF.

J is TRBJ2-3 and V is TRBV25-1, with D possibly TRBD2 on 6 matching bases. This CDR3 has 16 residues. Trimming cost V 3 bases and J 4 bases, with 17 bases left between them. Germline values: CDR1 MGHDK, CDR2 SYGVNS. CDR3 loop: CASSDPWRDRADTQYF. CDR3 DNA sequence: TGTGCCAGCAGTGATCCGTGGCGGGACCGGGCAGATACGCAGTATTTT.

Comment on this clonotype: The junction departs from the called germline gene at one end, perhaps through a read error. This sequence joins TRBV3-1 and TRBJ1-6; D is perhaps TRBD1 (6 bases). Germline lookup yields CDR1 LGHDT and CDR2 YNNKEL (reference sequence). The CDR3 is 13 amino acids. This chain's CDR3 is CASSQGGNSPLHF. The CDR3 coding sequence is TGTGCCAGCAGTCAAGGGGGGAATTCACCCCTCCACTTT.

This clonotype was counted only a few times. This chain joins TRBV20-1 and TRBJ2-7; D could derive from TRBD1 or TRBD2 (5 bases each). Germline V gene sequence: CDR1 DFQATT, CDR2 SNEGSKA (reference sequence). The CDR3 length is 15 residues. Trimming removed 2 bases at V and 7 bases at J, with 21 bases between. CDR3 sequence: CSARRPGRAWGEQYF. The CDR3 coding sequence is TGCAGTGCTAGACGGCCCGGTAGAGCGTGGGGGGAGCAGTACTTC.

The chain carries TRBV12-3 or TRBV12-4 and TRBJ2-1; no clear D. V lost 3 bases and J lost 4, with 19 bases in between. The CDR3 sequence is 17 residues long. The DNA of the CDR3 is TGTGCCAGCAGTTTGTTGTTGGGTGGGCTGAGGTACAATGAGCAGTTCTTC. Protein sequence: CASSLLLGGLRYNEQFF.

This clonotype was observed a handful of times. The rearrangement links TRBV28 to TRBJ1-2; unclear D gene. The V and J ends lost 2 bases and 6 bases respectively, with 7 bases between them. Looked up from germline, CDR1 is MDHEN and CDR2 is SYDVKM. The CDR3 has 12 residues. The CDR3, as DNA: TGTGCCAGCAGTTTAAATCTTCATGGCTACACCTTC. It is translated as CASSLNLHGYTF.

The gene calls are TRBV7-2 and TRBJ2-4, with unresolved D. With the DNA end fitting TRBJ2-7 better, the J assignment may be wrong. The CDR3 length is 15 residues. Germline CDR1 SGHTA, CDR2 FQGNSA. Here the CDR3 DNA reads TGTGCCAGCAGCTTAGCGGGTGCGAATACAAACGAGCAGTACTTC. This translates into CASSLAGANTNEQYF.

The chain combines TRBV7-8 with TRBJ2-3; a weak D match, TRBD2 (6 bases). This CDR3 has 13 amino acids. V lost 7 bases, J lost 2 bases, and 10 bases lay in between. Germline V CDR1 and CDR2: SGHVS, FQNEAQ. CDR3 loop: CASNWRDTDTQYF. The DNA for the CDR3 is TGTGCCAGCAACTGGCGGGACACAGATACGCAGTATTTT.

Only a few counts were recorded for this clonotype. This chain joins TRBV28 and TRBJ2-5, with D perhaps TRBD1 or TRBD2 (5 bases each). The closer fit of TRBJ2-7 to the DNA end suggests the J call may be wrong. CDR3 length: 16 residues. Germline V gives CDR1 MDHEN, CDR2 SYDVKM. The CDR3 nucleotides are TGTGCCAGCCGAAATCCGGGACCAGGGCCCTTCTACGAGCAGTACTTC. Its protein product is CASRNPGPGPFYEQYF.

The chain combines TRBV6-2 or TRBV6-3 with TRBJ2-7; the D gene is possibly TRBD2 (6 bases). Germline lookup yields CDR1 MNHEY and CDR2 SVGEGT. V was trimmed by 7 bases and J by 4 bases, leaving 17 bases between them. The CDR3 is 14 residues long. CDR3 protein: CASNDGGGRYEQYF. CDR3 nucleotide sequence: TGTGCCAGCAATGACGGAGGAGGGCGGTACGAGCAGTACTTC.

This clonotype has just a few counts. The chain combines TRBV28 with TRBJ2-7; perhaps TRBD1 as D (5 bases). Germline CDR1 and CDR2: MDHEN and SYDVKM. The CDR3 is 14 residues long. The V end was cut by 8 bases, the J end by 2 bases, with 16 bases between. DNA of the CDR3: TGTGCCAGCCGAACACCCGACAGTACCTACGAGCAGTACTTC. Amino acid sequence: CASRTPDSTYEQYF. Full variable domain (missing parts from reference TRBV28 and TRBJ2-7): DVKVTQSSRYLVKRTGEKVFLECVQDMDHENMFWYRQDPGLGLRLIYFSYDVKMKEKGDIPEGYSVSREKKERFSLILESASTNQTSMYLCASRTPDSTYEQYFGPGTRLTVT.

This clonotype has more than one count but fewer than ten. The chain couples TRBV15 to TRBJ2-7; either TRBD1 or TRBD2 may fit D (6 bases each). The closer fit of TRBJ2-5 to the DNA end suggests the J call may be wrong. Germline loops: CDR1 LNHNV, CDR2 YYDKDF (reference sequence). The CDR3 contains 16 residues. The CDR3 reads CATSRGTVRAGETQYF. The DNA of the CDR3 is TGTGCCACCAGCAGAGGGACAGTTAGGGCGGGGGAGACCCAGTACTTC.

The chain joins TRBV7-6 to TRBJ2-7, with no clear D. Trimming took off 2 bases at V and 2 bases at J, with 13 bases between the two ends. Per the germline V gene, CDR1 is SGHVS and CDR2 is FNYEAQ. This CDR3 region has 15 residues. CDR3 amino acids: CASSLWAGSPYEQYF. In DNA, the CDR3 is TGTGCCAGCAGCTTATGGGCAGGTAGTCCCTACGAGCAGTACTTC.

This chain joins TRBV4-1 and TRBJ2-5; D might be TRBD1 or TRBD2, each matching 5 bases. V lost 4 bases and J lost 11, with 23 bases in between. CDR3 size: 15 residues. Germline V gene lookup returns CDR1 MGHRA and CDR2 YSYEKL. CDR3 bases: TGCGCCAGCAGCCCCGAAGTTAACGGAGTGGGGGAGCAGTACTTC. Encoded protein: CASSPEVNGVGEQYF.

This chain joins TRBV15 and TRBJ1-5; no clear D. This CDR3 is 13 amino acids long. Germline loops: CDR1 LNHNV, CDR2 YYDKDF (reference sequence). V was trimmed by 3 bases and J by 5 bases, leaving 8 bases between them. In nucleotides, the CDR3 is TGTGCCACCAGCAGTTTCTTGGATCAGCCCCAGCATTTT. This gives the protein CATSSFLDQPQHF.

The gene calls are TRBV11-2 and TRBJ1-1, with D possibly TRBD1 on 5 matching bases. Trimming shortened V by 4 bases and J by 3 bases, and 12 bases separated the two germline ends. Germline assignment: CDR1 SGHAT and CDR2 FQNNGV. The CDR3 has 14 residues. CDR3: CASSWGGGYTEAFF. In DNA, the CDR3 is TGTGCCAGCAGCTGGGGTGGGGGATACACTGAAGCTTTCTTT.

The rearrangement uses TRBV20-1 and TRBJ2-1, with unresolved D. Germline V gene sequence: CDR1 DFQATT, CDR2 SNEGSKA (reference sequence). The CDR3 length is 15 residues. V gave up 7 bases and J gave up 6 bases, with 22 bases separating them. The CDR3 reads CSGQRRAKYANEQFF. CDR3 nucleotide sequence: TGCAGTGGTCAACGCCGGGCTAAATACGCCAATGAGCAGTTCTTC.

The chain joins TRBV3-1 to TRBJ2-6; unclear D gene. The germline V and J ends were trimmed by 4 bases and 2 bases, with 6 bases remaining between them. In germline, CDR1 is LGHDT, CDR2 YNNKEL (reference sequence). The CDR3 is 14 amino acids. Here the CDR3 DNA reads TGTGCCAGCAGCCCCCAACCTGGGGCCAACGTCCTGACTTTC. Translation: CASSPQPGANVLTF.

This clonotype has more than one count but fewer than ten. The chain recombines TRBV20-1 with TRBJ2-3; D gene ambiguous. CDR1 is DFQATT and CDR2 is SNEGSKA in the germline V gene (reference sequence). The CDR3 contains 13 residues. V was cut by 8 bases and J by 0 bases, with 12 bases left in between. CDR3 nucleotide sequence: TGCAGTCAACCGCTACCCAGCACAGATACGCAGTATTTT. Its protein product is CSQPLPSTDTQYF.

J is TRBJ2-5 and V is TRBV5-1; possible D gene TRBD2, 6 bases. Between the trimmed V and J ends, which lost 0 bases and 5 bases, there was a span of 11 bases. The CDR3 runs 14 residues. Germline V CDR1 and CDR2: SGHRS, YFSETQ. The CDR3 protein is CASSLEGRRETQYF. The CDR3 nucleotides read TGCGCCAGCAGCTTGGAAGGGAGGCGGGAGACCCAGTACTTC.

The rearrangement uses TRBV6-2 or TRBV6-3 and TRBJ2-4; D is perhaps TRBD2 (10 bases). TRBJ2-7 matches the DNA end more closely, so the J call is doubtful. Germline V gene data show CDR1 as MNHEY and CDR2 as SVGEGT. There are 17 residues in the CDR3. The CDR3 reads CASHRGLIGTSVYEQYF. The DNA for the CDR3 is TGTGCCAGCCACAGGGGGCTAATCGGGACTAGCGTCTACGAGCAGTACTTC.